One and the same sample provided the 15 T cell receptor beta chains below, sequenced in a study of cytomegalovirus exposure and HLA in healthy donors. Amplification used 60 Vbeta primers and 13 Jbeta primers. TCRdb's copy holds only in-frame clones and misses some; the assay was immunoSEQ multiplex PCR. The sample has 100,000 to 150,000 clones; around 86% are singletons. Sequenced input: PBMCs. The receptors stem from a man aged 18 to 29 in good health and CMV-seronegative.

Notes on this clone: A read error may produce the germline difference seen at one junction end. The chain recombines TRBV7-9 with TRBJ2-5; the D gene is possibly TRBD1 (6 bases). Germline CDR1 reads SEHNR; CDR2 reads FQNEAQ (reference sequence). The CDR3 has 16 residues. The CDR3 sequence: CSSRGKTGYGSETQYF. The CDR3 DNA follows: TGTTCCAGCAGGGGTAAAACAGGGTACGGGTCAGAGACCCAGTACTTC. Full variable domain (rest looked up from reference TRBV7-9 and TRBJ2-5): DTGVSQNPRHKITKRGQNVTFRCDPISEHNRLYWYRQTLGQGPEFLTYFQNEAQLEKSRLLSDRFSAERPKGSFSTLEIQRTEQGDSAMYLCSSRGKTGYGSETQYFGPGTRLLVL.

This chain links TRBV4-1 with TRBJ1-1; D might be TRBD1 (5 bases). Between the trimmed V and J ends, which lost 3 bases and 0 bases, there was a span of 8 bases. Germline V gene sequence: CDR1 MGHRA, CDR2 YSYEKL. The CDR3 length is 14 residues. CDR3 protein: CASSQTEMNTEAFF. For the CDR3, the DNA is TGCGCCAGCAGCCAGACAGAAATGAACACTGAAGCTTTCTTT.

This rearrangement joins TRBV6-5 to TRBJ2-7; 7 bases agree with TRBD1. The CDR3 is 13 amino acids. Germline trimming cut 6 bases from V and 5 bases from J; bases unmatched to any gene: 7. CDR1 and CDR2 from the germline V gene are MNHEY and SVGAGI. The CDR3 loop reads CASSPRQGNEQYF. As DNA, the CDR3 is TGTGCCAGCAGCCCACGACAGGGAAACGAGCAGTACTTC.

The chain couples TRBV6-5 to TRBJ1-2; TRBD1 might be the D (6 bases). The CDR3 covers 15 residues. Trimming took off 6 bases at V and 4 bases at J, with 18 bases between the two ends. Germline V gene lookup returns CDR1 MNHEY and CDR2 SVGAGI. Here the CDR3 DNA reads TGTGCCAGCAGATACCTGACAGGTTCTGGCTATGGCTACACCTTC. Its translation: CASRYLTGSGYGYTF.

The chain joins TRBV6-6 to TRBJ2-7, with D perhaps TRBD2 (7 bases). The germline V gene encodes CDR1 MNHNY and CDR2 SVGAGI (reference sequence). This CDR3 spans 14 amino acids. Trimming removed 6 bases from V and 3 bases from J, with 15 bases in between. Written as DNA, the CDR3 is TGTGCCAGCAGCCAAGGGGGGGGGAACTACGAGCAGTACTTC. Translated, it gives CASSQGGGNYEQYF.

The rearrangement uses TRBV28 and TRBJ2-6, with TRBD2 identical over 8 bases. V dropped 3 bases and J dropped 0; count of bases not matched to a gene: 4. The CDR3 is 17 residues long. Germline values: CDR1 MDHEN, CDR2 SYDVKM. For the CDR3, the DNA is TGTGCCAGCAGTTTCGGGGGGGGCCTCTCTGGGGCCAACGTCCTGACTTTC. This codes for CASSFGGGLSGANVLTF.

This clone has a handful of counts. This chain joins TRBV5-1 and TRBJ2-5; 8 positions agree with TRBD2. The CDR3 contains 13 residues. CDR1 and CDR2 (germline): SGHRS, YFSETQ. V gave up 3 bases and J gave up 5 bases; unmatched junction bases: 3. The CDR3 reads CASSSGGRETQYF. The DNA of the CDR3 is TGCGCCAGCAGCTCGGGGGGGCGGGAGACCCAGTACTTC.

V usage is TRBV29-1 and J usage is TRBJ1-4; TRBD1 aligns across 9 bases. CDR1 is SQVTM and CDR2 is ANQGSEA in the germline V gene. The CDR3 extends over 13 amino acids. Losses at the gene ends were 7 bases for V and 8 bases for J; bases not matched to a gene: 8. CDR3 sequence: CSASGTGTEKLFF. The CDR3 coding sequence is TGCAGCGCTTCCGGGACAGGGACAGAAAAACTGTTTTTT. Full variable domain (rest looked up from reference TRBV29-1 and TRBJ1-4): SAVISQKPSRDICQRGTSLTIQCQVDSQVTMMFWYRQQPGQSLTLIATANQGSEATYESGFVIDKFPISRPNLTFSTLTVSNMSPEDSSIYLCSASGTGTEKLFFGSGTQLSVL.

The chain uses TRBV5-4 and TRBJ2-3; 8 bases are shared with TRBD2. With V trimmed by 0 bases and J by 4 bases, 10 bases remained unmatched. The CDR3 is 17 residues long. Germline V gene lookup returns CDR1 SGHNT and CDR2 YYREEE (reference sequence). The CDR3 here is CASSLGPTRAGADTQYF. CDR3 DNA sequence: TGTGCCAGCAGCTTGGGTCCCACCAGAGCGGGGGCAGATACGCAGTATTTT.

J is TRBJ2-7 and V is TRBV5-8; D ambiguous. Trimming left V 5 bases short and J 0 bases short, with 15 bases between. The CDR3 consists of 15 residues. Germline CDR1 and CDR2: SGHTS and YDEGEE. The DNA of the CDR3 is TGTGCCAGCAGGAGCGAGCGCCTGGTCTCCTACGAGCAGTACTTC. It specifies CASRSERLVSYEQYF.

The CDR3 protein is CASSVRDTGYNSPLHF. The CDR3 DNA is TGTGCCAGCAGCGTACGGGACACCGGCTATAATTCACCCCTCCACTTT. V usage is TRBV9 and J usage is TRBJ1-6; D is possibly TRBD1 (6 bases). This CDR3 is built from 16 residues. V gave up 1 base and J gave up 3 bases, with 11 bases separating them. Germline V gene data show CDR1 as SGDLS and CDR2 as YYNGEE. Drawing the rest from reference TRBV9 and TRBJ1-6, the complete variable domain is DSGVTQTPKHLITATGQRVTLRCSPRSGDLSVYWYQQSLDQGLQFLIQYYNGEERAKGNILERFSAQQFPDLHSELNLSSLELGDSALYFCASSVRDTGYNSPLHFGNGTRLTVT.

The chain employs TRBV7-2 and TRBJ1-1; no clear D. Germline CDR1 reads SGHTA; CDR2 reads FQGNSA. Trimming left V 4 bases short and J 5 bases short, with 14 bases between. This CDR3 has 14 residues. The CDR3 here is CASSSPLRGTEAFF. CDR3 nucleotides: TGTGCCAGCAGCTCCCCCTTGCGGGGTACTGAAGCTTTCTTT.

The gene calls are TRBV28 and TRBJ1-5, with D possibly being TRBD1 (6 bases). This CDR3 has 16 residues. Germline CDR1 is MDHEN and CDR2 is SYDVKM. Trimming took off 8 bases at V and 3 bases at J, with 20 bases between the two ends. The CDR3 DNA reads TGTGCCAGCCACTCTCTGGACAGAGGATACAATCAGCCCCAGCATTTT. It specifies CASHSLDRGYNQPQHF.

The rearrangement joins TRBV5-6 to TRBJ1-1; 9 nucleotides line up with TRBD1. The germline V gene encodes CDR1 SGHDT and CDR2 YYEEEE. Trimming removed 4 bases from V and 5 bases from J; junction bases left unmatched: 6. The CDR3 runs to 14 residues. This CDR3 is CASSRRDRDTEAFF. Here the CDR3 DNA reads TGTGCCAGCAGCCGACGGGACAGGGATACTGAAGCTTTCTTT.

This chain connects TRBV7-9 to TRBJ1-6, with 7 bases fitting TRBD1. J lost 5 bases, V lost 5 bases, and 3 bases had no gene match. Per the germline V gene, CDR1 is SEHNR and CDR2 is FQNEAQ (reference sequence). The CDR3 spans 14 residues. The CDR3 sequence: CASSRTGDNSPLHF. In nucleotides, the CDR3 is TGTGCCAGCAGCCGGACAGGAGATAATTCACCCCTCCACTTT. Using reference TRBV7-9 and TRBJ1-6 for the parts outside the CDR3, the full variable domain is DTGVSQNPRHKITKRGQNVTFRCDPISEHNRLYWYRQTLGQGPEFLTYFQNEAQLEKSRLLSDRFSAERPKGSFSTLEIQRTEQGDSAMYLCASSRTGDNSPLHFGNGTRLTVT.